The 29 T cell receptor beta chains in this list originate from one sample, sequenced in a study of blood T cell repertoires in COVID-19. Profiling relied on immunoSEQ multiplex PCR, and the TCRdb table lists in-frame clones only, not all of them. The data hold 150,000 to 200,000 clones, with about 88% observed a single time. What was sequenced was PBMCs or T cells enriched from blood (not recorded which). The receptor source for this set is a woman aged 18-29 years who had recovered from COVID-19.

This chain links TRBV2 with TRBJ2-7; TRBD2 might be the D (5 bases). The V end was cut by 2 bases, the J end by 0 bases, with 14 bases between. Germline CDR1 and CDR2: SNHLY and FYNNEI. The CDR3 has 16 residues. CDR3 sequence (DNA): TGTGCCAGCAGTGAATATGGACTTCTAAGCTCCTACGAGCAGTACTTC. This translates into CASSEYGLLSSYEQYF. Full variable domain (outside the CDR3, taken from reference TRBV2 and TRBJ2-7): EPEVTQTPSHQVTQMGQEVILRCVPISNHLYFYWYRQILGQKVEFLVSFYNNEISEKSEIFDDQFSVERPDGSNFTLKIRSTKLEDSAMYFCASSEYGLLSSYEQYFGPGTRLTVT.

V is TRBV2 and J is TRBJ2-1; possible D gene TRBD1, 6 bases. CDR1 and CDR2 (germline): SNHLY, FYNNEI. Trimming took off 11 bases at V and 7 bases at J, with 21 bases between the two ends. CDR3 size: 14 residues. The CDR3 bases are TGTGCCTCTGATAAGCGGAAAAGGGGGAATGAGCAGTTCTTC. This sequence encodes CASDKRKRGNEQFF.

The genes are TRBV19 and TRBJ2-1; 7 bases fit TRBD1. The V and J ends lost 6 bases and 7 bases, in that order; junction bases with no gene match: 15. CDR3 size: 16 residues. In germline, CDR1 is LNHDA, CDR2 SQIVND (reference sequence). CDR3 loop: CASRQGERGLDNEQFF. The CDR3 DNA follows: TGTGCCAGTAGACAAGGAGAAAGGGGGCTGGATAATGAGCAGTTCTTC. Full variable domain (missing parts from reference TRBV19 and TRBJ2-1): DGGITQSPKYLFRKEGQNVTLSCEQNLNHDAMYWYRQDPGQGLRLIYYSQIVNDFQKGDIAEGYSVSREKKESFPLTVTSAQKNPTAFYLCASRQGERGLDNEQFFGPGTRLTVL.

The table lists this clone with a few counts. CDR3 nucleotide sequence: TGTGCCAGCGCCGTAAACAGCAATTCACCCCTCCACTTT. Protein: CASAVNSNSPLHF. The chain combines TRBV6-5 with TRBJ1-6; D gene uncertain. The CDR3 loop spans 13 amino acids. The V end was cut by 8 bases, the J end by 7 bases, with 12 bases between. The V gene's germline CDR1 is MNHEY and CDR2 SVGAGI.

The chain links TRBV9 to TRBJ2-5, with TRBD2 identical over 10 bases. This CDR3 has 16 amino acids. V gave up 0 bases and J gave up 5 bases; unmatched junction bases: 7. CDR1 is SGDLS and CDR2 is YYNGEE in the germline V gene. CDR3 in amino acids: CASSVASGGLVETQYF. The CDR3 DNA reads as TGTGCCAGCAGCGTAGCTAGCGGGGGACTTGTTGAGACCCAGTACTTC.

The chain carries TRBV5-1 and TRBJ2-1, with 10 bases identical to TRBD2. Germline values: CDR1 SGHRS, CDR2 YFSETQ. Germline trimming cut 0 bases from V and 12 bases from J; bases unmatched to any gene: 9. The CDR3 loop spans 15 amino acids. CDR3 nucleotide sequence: TGCGCCAGCAGCTTGGTCCTAGCGGGAGACGCCGGGCAGTTCTTC. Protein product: CASSLVLAGDAGQFF.

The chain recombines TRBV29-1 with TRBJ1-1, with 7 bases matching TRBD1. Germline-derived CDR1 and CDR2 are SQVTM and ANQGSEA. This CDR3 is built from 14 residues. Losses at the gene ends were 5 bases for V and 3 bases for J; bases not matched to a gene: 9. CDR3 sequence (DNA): TGCAGCGTTAGACCAGGGGGAACGTACACTGAAGCTTTCTTT. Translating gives CSVRPGGTYTEAFF.

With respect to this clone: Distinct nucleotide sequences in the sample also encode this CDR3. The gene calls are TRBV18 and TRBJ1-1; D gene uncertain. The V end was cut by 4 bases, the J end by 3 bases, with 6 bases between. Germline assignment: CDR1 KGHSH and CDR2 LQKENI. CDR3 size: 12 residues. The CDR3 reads CASSLLDTEAFF. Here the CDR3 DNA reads TGTGCCAGCTCACTCTTAGACACTGAAGCTTTCTTT. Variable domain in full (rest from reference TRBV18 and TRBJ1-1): NAGVMQNPRHLVRRRGQEARLRCSPMKGHSHVYWYRQLPEEGLKFMVYLQKENIIDESGMPKERFSAEFPKEGPSILRIQQVVRGDSAAYFCASSLLDTEAFFGQGTRLTVV.

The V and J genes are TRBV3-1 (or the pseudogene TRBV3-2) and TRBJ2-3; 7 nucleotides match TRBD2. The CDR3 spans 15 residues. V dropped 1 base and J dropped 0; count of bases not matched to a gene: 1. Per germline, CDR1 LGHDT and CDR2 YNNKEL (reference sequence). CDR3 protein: CASSQGGGSTDTQYF. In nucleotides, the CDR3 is TGTGCCAGCAGCCAAGGGGGGGGAAGCACAGATACGCAGTATTTT.

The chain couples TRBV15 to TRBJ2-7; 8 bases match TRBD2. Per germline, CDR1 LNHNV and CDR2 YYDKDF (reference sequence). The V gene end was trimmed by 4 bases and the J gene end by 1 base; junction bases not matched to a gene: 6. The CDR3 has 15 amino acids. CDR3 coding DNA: TGTGCCACCAGCATATTAGCGGGGAGTTCCTACGAGCAGTACTTC. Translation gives CATSILAGSSYEQYF.

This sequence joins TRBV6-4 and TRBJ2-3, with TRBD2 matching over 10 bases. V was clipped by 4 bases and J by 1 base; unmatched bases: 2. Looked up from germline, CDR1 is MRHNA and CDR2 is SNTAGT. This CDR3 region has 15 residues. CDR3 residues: CASSAGLAGTDTQYF. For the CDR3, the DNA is TGTGCCAGCAGTGCAGGACTAGCGGGCACAGATACGCAGTATTTT.

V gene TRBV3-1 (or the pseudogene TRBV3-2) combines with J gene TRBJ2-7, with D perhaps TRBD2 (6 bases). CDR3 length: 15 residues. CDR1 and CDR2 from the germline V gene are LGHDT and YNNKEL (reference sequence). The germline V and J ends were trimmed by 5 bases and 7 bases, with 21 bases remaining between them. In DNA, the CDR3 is TGTGCCAGCAGCAAGGCGGGACGGACTATGGGGGAGCAGTACTTC. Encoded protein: CASSKAGRTMGEQYF.

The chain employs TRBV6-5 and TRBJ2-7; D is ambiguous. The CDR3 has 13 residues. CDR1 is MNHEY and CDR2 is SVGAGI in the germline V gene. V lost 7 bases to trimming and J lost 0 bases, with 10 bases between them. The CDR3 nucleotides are TGTGCCAGCACCGGGTTCTCCTCCTACGAGCAGTACTTC. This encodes CASTGFSSYEQYF.

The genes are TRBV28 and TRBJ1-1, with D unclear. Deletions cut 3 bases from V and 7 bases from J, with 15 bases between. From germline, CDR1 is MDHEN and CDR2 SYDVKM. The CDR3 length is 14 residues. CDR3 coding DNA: TGTGCCAGCAGTTTCGGTAGCGGTATTAATGAAGCTTTCTTT. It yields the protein CASSFGSGINEAFF.

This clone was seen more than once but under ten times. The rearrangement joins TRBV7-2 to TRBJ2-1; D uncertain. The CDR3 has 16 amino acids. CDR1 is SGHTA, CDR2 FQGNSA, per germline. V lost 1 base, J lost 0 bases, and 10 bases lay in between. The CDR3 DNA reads TGTGCCAGCAGCTTAGAAAGTTCGAGCTCCTACAATGAGCAGTTCTTC. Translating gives CASSLESSSSYNEQFF.

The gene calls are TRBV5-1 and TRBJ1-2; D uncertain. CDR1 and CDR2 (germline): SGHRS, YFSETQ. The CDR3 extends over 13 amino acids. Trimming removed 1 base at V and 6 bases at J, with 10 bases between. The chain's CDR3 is CASSLIADNGYTF. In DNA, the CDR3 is TGCGCCAGCAGCTTGATAGCAGATAATGGCTACACCTTC.

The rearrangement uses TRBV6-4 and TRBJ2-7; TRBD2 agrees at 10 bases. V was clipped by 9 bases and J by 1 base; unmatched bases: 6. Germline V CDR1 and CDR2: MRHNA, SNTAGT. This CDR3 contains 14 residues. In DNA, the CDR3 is TGTGCCAGAGCGGGGGGGCCATCGTCCTACGAGCAGTACTTC. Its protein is CARAGGPSSYEQYF.

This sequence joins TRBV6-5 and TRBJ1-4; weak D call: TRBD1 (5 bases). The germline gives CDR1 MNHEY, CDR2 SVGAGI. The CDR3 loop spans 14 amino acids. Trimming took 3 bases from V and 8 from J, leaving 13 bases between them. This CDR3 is CASSYRGGTEKLFF. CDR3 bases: TGTGCCAGCAGTTATCGGGGGGGGACCGAAAAACTGTTTTTT.

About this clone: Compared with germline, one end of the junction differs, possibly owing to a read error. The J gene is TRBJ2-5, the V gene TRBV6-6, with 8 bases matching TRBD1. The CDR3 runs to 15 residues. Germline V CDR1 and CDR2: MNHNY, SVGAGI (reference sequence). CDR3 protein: CASSYRVRGRETQYF. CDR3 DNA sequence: TGCGCCAGCAGTTACAGGGTCAGGGGGCGGGAGACCCAGTACTTC.

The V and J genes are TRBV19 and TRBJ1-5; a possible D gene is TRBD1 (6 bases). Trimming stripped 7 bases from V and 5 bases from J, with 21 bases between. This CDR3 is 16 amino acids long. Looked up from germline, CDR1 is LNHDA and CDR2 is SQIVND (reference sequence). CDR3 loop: CASKTGTNVWHQPQHF. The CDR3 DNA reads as TGTGCCAGTAAAACCGGGACAAACGTCTGGCATCAGCCCCAGCATTTT. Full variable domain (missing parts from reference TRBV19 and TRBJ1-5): DGGITQSPKYLFRKEGQNVTLSCEQNLNHDAMYWYRQDPGQGLRLIYYSQIVNDFQKGDIAEGYSVSREKKESFPLTVTSAQKNPTAFYLCASKTGTNVWHQPQHFGDGTRLSIL.

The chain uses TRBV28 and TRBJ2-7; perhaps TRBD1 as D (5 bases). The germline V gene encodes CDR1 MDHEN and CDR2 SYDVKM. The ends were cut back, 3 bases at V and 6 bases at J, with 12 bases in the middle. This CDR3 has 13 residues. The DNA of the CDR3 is TGTGCCAGCAGTTTGGGCCAGGGTCTCGAGCAGTACTTC. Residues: CASSLGQGLEQYF.

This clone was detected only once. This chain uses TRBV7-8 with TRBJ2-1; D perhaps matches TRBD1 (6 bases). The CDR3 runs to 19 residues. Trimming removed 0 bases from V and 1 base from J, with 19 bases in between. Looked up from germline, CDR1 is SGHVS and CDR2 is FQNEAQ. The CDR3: CASSLADVRGPKSYNEQFF. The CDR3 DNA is TGTGCCAGCAGCTTAGCGGACGTCAGGGGCCCTAAATCCTACAATGAGCAGTTCTTC.

As DNA, the CDR3 is TGTGCCAGCAGCCCGGACAGGGTGGTAATCGACGAGCAGTACTTC. Its translation is CASSPDRVVIDEQYF. The chain employs TRBV6-6 and TRBJ2-7, with TRBD1 matching 8 bases. J was trimmed by 5 bases and V by 6 bases; bases with no gene match: 12. CDR1 MNHNY and CDR2 SVGAGI come from the germline V gene (reference sequence). The CDR3 spans 15 residues.

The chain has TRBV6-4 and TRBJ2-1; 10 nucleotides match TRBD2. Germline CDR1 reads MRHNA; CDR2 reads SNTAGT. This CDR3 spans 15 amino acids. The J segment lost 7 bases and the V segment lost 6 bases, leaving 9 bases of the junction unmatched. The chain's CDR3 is CASSRAGGEKNEQFF. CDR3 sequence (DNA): TGTGCCAGCAGCAGAGCGGGAGGGGAAAAAAATGAGCAGTTCTTC.

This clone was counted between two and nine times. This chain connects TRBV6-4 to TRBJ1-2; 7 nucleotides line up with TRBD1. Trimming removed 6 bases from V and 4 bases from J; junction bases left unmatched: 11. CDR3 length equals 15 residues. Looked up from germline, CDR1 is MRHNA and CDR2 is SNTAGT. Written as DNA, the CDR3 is TGTGCCAGCAGGCCAGAAGCCGGGACAGCCTATGGCTACACCTTC. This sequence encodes CASRPEAGTAYGYTF.

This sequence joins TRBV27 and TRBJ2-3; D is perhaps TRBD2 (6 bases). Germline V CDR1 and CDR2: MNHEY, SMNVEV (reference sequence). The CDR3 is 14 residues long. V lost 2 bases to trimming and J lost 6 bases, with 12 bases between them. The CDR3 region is CASSLGTGSDTQYF. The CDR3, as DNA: TGTGCCAGCAGTTTAGGGACTGGGTCCGATACGCAGTATTTT.

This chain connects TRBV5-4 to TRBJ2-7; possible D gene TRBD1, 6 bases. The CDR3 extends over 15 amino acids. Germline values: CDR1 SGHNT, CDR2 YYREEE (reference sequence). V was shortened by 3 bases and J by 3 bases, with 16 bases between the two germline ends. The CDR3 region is CASSSQGSVFYEQYF. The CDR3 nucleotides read TGTGCCAGCAGCTCTCAGGGGTCTGTCTTCTACGAGCAGTACTTC.

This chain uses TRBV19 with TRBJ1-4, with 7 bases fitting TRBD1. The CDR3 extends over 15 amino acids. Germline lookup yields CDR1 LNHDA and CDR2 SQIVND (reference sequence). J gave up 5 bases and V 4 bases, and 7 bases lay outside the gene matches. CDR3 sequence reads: CASSTGGTVNEKLFF. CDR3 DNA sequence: TGTGCCAGTAGTACGGGGGGGACAGTAAATGAAAAACTGTTTTTT.

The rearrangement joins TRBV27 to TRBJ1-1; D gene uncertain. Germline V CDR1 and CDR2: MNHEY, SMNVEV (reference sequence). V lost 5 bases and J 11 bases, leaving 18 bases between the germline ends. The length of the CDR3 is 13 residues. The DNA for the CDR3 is TGTGCCAGCAGTCCTCGGGGAGAACTCGAGGCTTTCTTT. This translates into CASSPRGELEAFF.